This TCR beta chain was found in a study of vaccination effects on CD4 cells after COVID-19 (dated by TCRdb to the early 2020s). The study in broad terms: To identify antigen-specific CD4+ T cell clonotypes by their expansion, the ViraFEST assay first stimulated PBMC with viral peptide pools and then applied TCR sequencing. Altogether, around eleven COVID-19 convalescent patients and several SARS-CoV-2-naive healthy vaccine recipients made up the full study. Across the study, the median time from the second dose to post-vaccine sampling was 72 days (range 14 to 241). Two million PBMC per well were cultured in IMDM with about 5.4% human AB serum, 8.5 to 10 IU/ml IL-2 and gentamicin, plus 10 ug/ml peptides. SARS-CoV-2 spike-specific CD4+ TCR repertoires were compared before and after mRNA vaccination in COVID-19 convalescent patients and in infection-naive vaccine recipients. Cultures from other donors in the study were sequenced using the Oncomine TCR Beta short-read assay on an Illumina iSeq 100.

Only a few counts were recorded for this clone. This receptor's antigen is unknown. Base qualities were left out, and no much larger clone turns up one base away. The library was made by the immunoSEQ multiplex PCR assay. DNA from the cultured and isolated CD4+ T cells underwent TCR beta CDR3 sequencing. The paper's data handling went like this. Non-productive TCR sequences were removed, reads were trimmed to the CDR3 region, and CDR3s of at least 7 amino acids were retained. The MANAFEST web app was used to identify antigen-specific clonotypes by comparing expansion in peptide wells with expansion in reference cultures. To be called positive, a clone needed expansion at FDR<0.05 compared with the reference and with all other wells, an odds ratio greater than 5, and a frequency greater than 0.1% in two replicate wells. A clonotype was defined as cross-reactive if the clonotype was significantly expanded both in SARS-CoV-2 spike wells and in at least one common cold coronavirus spike condition. CDR3 similarity was assessed by Levenshtein distance using the stringdist R package, and unrooted trees were constructed with ape in R 3.6.1. TCRdb took over this immuneACCESS table, retaining in-frame rearrangements with V and J assigned. Such tables are incomplete; in checked studies, under half of the missing clones stem from an unresolved V gene, and the remainder is unexplained. Clone size and the V and J calls come from that table; the DNA yielded D and trimming. This sample is represented by about 73,000 clones; roughly 75% of them were singletons. The ten largest clonotypes hold roughly 2.1% of the sample.

After more than 9 days of culture, CD4+ T cells were isolated with the EasySep CD4+ T cell isolation kit. Each participant got two doses of an mRNA SARS-CoV-2 vaccine, either BNT162b2 or mRNA-1273. Negative nucleocapsid antibody results before and after vaccination confirmed that the healthy vaccine recipients had no prior SARS-CoV-2 infection. Half of the culture medium was replaced with fresh IL-2-containing medium on days 3 and 7. Unless noted otherwise, every peptide stimulation condition was cultured in triplicate wells. Using Ficoll-Paque Plus gradient centrifugation, PBMC were separated from whole blood and then either used fresh or cryopreserved at -140C. Genomic DNA was extracted from cultured CD4+ T cells with the QIAamp micro DNA kit. General findings and caveats noted by the study authors: Clones induced by infection and clones induced by vaccination both contracted markedly at late timepoints after vaccination, which fits with T cell responses waning over time. Limitations of the study were the small number of convalescent patients and the absence of early post-infection timepoints. Among healthy vaccine recipients, nearly all vaccine-induced clones were SARS-CoV-2 mono-reactive, and only 1 of 255 was cross-reactive with common cold coronaviruses.

The sample here was CD4+ T cells from PBMCs cultured without peptide, taken after COVID-19 vaccination. The receptor was derived from a human donor who received a COVID-19 vaccine.

CDR3 protein: CASSLGFGQGLRNTEAFF. DNA sequence: TGCGCCAGCAGCTTGGGATTTGGGCAGGGGTTGCGTAACACTGAAGCTTTCTTT. The chain employs TRBV5-1 and TRBJ1-1; TRBD1 could be the D gene, as 6 bases match. The germline V gene yields SGHRS for CDR1 and YFSETQ for CDR2. V drops 0 bases and J drops 2 bases, leaving 20 bases in between. Including the terminal cysteine and phenylalanine, the CDR3 comprises 18 residues. Only the CDR3 DNA stays, 54 bases, in frame from base 1.